This TCR beta chain appears in the sequencing data of a study of blood T cell repertoires in COVID-19 (dated by TCRdb to the early 2020s). Notes on the research overall: Samples covering the acute and convalescent phases of COVID-19 were provided by collaborators in the United States, Italy and Spain. The prospective study material was composed of cDNA or gDNA derived from T cells, B-cell-depleted T cells, or PBMCs. The dataset comprised deeply sampled blood TCRbeta repertoires from subjects exposed to, actively infected with, or recovered from COVID-19. The repertoires were released in a freely available public database intended as a resource for research on the immune response to SARS-CoV-2. Samples were obtained from the ongoing ImmuneRACE study (first 160 participants) and from roughly 1,300 subjects provided by 6 global collaborators. A de-identified subject ID, COVID-19 status, age in years and sex were almost always included in the sample metadata. Where HLA class I and class II types were available, the types were taken from metadata supplied by the sample provider, not from assay-based typing.

V is clipped by 0 bases and J by 7 bases, and the sequence between their germline boundaries is 13 bases long. CDR3 length: 15 amino acids, cysteine to phenylalanine. The retained sequence is limited to the CDR3, 45 bases, with the frame set at the first base. In the germline V gene (reference sequence), CDR1 corresponds to GTSNPN and CDR2 to SVGIG. Overall results and qualifications from the work: The amount of clinical and demographic metadata varied by source and participant and was provided uncurated.

Concerning this clone: The antigen this receptor binds is unknown. It has no much larger one-base neighbor in the sample; base qualities were not kept.

TCRbeta CDR3 regions were amplified from genomic DNA by means of the immunoSEQ Assay, a bias-controlled multiplex PCR. From the authors' description of their analysis: The number of nucleated cells in each sample was estimated by amplification of reference gene primers within the assay. To quantify the absolute abundance of each unique TCRbeta CDR3 rearrangement, sequence reads were collapsed and filtered. For each sample, productive Simpson clonality was calculated as the square root of Simpson's diversity index over productive rearrangements. The table was pulled from immuneACCESS by TCRdb, which kept in-frame rearrangements only. Such tables lose some clones; where checked, under half of the loss comes from unresolved V genes, and the rest has no known cause. V and J calls and clone size follow that table, whereas D and trimming were derived from the DNA. Here the sample has hundreds of thousands of clones; 89% occur a single time. The ten largest clones represent under 7.5% of the sample.

A second Seattle source provided samples from volunteer blood donors who had recovered from COVID-19. Collaborating institutions collected whole blood in K2EDTA tubes following their own protocols. Collaborator samples were shipped for TCRbeta analysis as frozen whole blood, isolated PBMCs, or DNA extracted from either sample type. This TCR was recovered from a man aged 55-75 years who had recovered from COVID-19. The chain joins TRBV30 to TRBJ1-6; the best D guess is TRBD1, with 6 bases matching. Sequenced sample: peripheral blood. The bases read TGTGCCTGGAGTGTACGGGGGGCGCGAAATTCACCCCTCCACTTT. This codes for CAWSVRGARNSPLHF.